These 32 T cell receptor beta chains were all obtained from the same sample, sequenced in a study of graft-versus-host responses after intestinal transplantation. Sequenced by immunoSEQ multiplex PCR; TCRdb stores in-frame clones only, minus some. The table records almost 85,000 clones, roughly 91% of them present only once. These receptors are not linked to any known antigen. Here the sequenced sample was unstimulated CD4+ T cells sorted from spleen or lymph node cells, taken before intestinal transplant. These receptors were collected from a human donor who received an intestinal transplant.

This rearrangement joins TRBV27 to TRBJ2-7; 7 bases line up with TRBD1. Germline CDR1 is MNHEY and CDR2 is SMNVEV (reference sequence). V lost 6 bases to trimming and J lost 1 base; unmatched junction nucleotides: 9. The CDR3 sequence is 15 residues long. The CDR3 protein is CASRSPGTVSYEQYF. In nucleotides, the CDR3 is TGTGCCAGCAGGAGTCCCGGGACAGTTTCCTACGAGCAGTACTTC.

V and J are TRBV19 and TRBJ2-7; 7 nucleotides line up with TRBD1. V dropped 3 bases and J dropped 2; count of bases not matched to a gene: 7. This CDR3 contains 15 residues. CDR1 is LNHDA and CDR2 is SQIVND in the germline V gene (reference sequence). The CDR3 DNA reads TGTGCCAGTAGTATTGGGACAGCAATTACCTACGAGCAGTACTTC. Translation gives CASSIGTAITYEQYF.

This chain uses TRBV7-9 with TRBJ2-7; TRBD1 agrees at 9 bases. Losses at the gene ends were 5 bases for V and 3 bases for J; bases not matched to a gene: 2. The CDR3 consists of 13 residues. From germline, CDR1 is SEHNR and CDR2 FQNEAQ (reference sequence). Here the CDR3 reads CASSTTGGYEQYF. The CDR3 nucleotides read TGTGCCAGCAGCACGACAGGGGGCTACGAGCAGTACTTC.

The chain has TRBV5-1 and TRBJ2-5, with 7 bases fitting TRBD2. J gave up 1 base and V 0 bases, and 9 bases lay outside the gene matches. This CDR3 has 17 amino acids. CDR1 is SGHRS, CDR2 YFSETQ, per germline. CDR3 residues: CASSLGPGRGSQETQYF. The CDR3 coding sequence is TGCGCCAGCAGCTTGGGGCCGGGGCGGGGGTCCCAAGAGACCCAGTACTTC.

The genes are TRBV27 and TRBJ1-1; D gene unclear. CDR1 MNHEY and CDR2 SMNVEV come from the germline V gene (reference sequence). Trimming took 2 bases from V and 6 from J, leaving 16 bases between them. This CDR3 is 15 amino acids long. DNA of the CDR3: TGTGCCAGCAGTTTAAGGGTACGGGGTTTCGCTGAAGCTTTCTTT. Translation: CASSLRVRGFAEAFF.

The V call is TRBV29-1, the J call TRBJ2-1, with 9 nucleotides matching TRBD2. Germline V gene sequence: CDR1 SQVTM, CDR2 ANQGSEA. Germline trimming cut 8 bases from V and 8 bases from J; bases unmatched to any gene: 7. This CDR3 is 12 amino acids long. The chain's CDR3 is CSYWRGGDEQFF. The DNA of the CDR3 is TGCAGCTACTGGCGGGGGGGCGATGAGCAGTTCTTC.

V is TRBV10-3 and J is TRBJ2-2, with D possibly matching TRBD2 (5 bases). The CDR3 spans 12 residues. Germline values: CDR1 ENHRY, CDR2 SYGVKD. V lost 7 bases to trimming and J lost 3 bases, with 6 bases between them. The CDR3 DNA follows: TGTGCCATCAAGGAGGACACCGGGGAGCTGTTTTTT. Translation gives CAIKEDTGELFF.

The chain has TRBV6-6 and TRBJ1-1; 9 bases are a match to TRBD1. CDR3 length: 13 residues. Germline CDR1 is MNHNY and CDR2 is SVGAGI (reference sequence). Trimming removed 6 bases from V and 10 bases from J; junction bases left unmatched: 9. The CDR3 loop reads CASSPGQGVGAFF. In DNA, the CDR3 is TGTGCCAGCAGCCCGGGACAGGGAGTTGGAGCTTTCTTT.

In nucleotides, the CDR3 is TGCAGCGTTTACAGGGAGTATATGGATGGCTACACCTTC. Residues: CSVYREYMDGYTF. The V and J genes are TRBV29-1 and TRBJ1-2; weak D call: TRBD1 (6 bases). The germline V gene encodes CDR1 SQVTM and CDR2 ANQGSEA. CDR3 length equals 13 residues. Trimming took off 5 bases at V and 6 bases at J, with 16 bases between the two ends.

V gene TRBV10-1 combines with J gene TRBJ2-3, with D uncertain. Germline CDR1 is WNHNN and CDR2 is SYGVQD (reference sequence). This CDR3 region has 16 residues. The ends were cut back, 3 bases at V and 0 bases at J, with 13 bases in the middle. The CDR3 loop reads CASSDRSLLSTDTQYF. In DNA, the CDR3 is TGCGCCAGCAGTGATCGGTCCCTCCTTAGCACAGATACGCAGTATTTT.

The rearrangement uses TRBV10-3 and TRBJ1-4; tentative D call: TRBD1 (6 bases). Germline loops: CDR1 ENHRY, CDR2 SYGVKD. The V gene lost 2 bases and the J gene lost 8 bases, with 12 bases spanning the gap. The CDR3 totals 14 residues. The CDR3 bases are TGTGCCATCAGTGAGAAGGGGGAGTACGAAAAACTGTTTTTT. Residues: CAISEKGEYEKLFF.

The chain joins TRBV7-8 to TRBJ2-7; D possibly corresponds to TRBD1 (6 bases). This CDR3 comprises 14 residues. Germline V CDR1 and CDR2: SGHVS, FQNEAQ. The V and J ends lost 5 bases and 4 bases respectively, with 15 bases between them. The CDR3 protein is CASSQGRGWYEQYF. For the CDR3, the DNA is TGTGCCAGCAGCCAAGGCAGGGGCTGGTACGAGCAGTACTTC. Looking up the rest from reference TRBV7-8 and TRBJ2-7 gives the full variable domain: GAGVSQSPRYKVAKRGQDVALRCDPISGHVSLFWYQQALGQGPEFLTYFQNEAQLDKSGLPSDRFFAERPEGSVSTLKIQRTQQEDSAVYLCASSQGRGWYEQYFGPGTRLTVT.

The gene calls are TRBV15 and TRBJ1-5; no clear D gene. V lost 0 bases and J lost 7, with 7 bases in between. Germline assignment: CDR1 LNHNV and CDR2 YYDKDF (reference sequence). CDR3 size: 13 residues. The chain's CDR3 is CATSRDVGQPQHF. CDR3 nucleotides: TGTGCCACCAGCAGAGATGTCGGGCAGCCCCAGCATTTT.

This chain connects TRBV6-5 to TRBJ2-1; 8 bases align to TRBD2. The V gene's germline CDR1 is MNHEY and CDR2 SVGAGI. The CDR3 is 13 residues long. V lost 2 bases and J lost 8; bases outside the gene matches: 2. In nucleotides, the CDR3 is TGTGCCAGCAGTTACGGGCGGGGGGATGAGCAGTTCTTC. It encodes CASSYGRGDEQFF.

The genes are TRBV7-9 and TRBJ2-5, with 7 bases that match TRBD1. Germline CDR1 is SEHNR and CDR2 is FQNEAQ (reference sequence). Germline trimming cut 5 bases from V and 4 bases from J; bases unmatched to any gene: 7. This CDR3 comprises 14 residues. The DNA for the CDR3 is TGTGCCAGCAGCGCCTCAGGGGGTGGAGAGACCCAGTACTTC. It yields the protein CASSASGGGETQYF.

The CDR3 coding sequence is TGTGCCAGCAGCTTTTCAGGGGAAGGCTATGGCTACACCTTC. This codes for CASSFSGEGYGYTF. The chain recombines TRBV7-9 with TRBJ1-2, with a tentative D call TRBD1 (6 bases). This CDR3 spans 14 amino acids. Trimming took 3 bases from V and 4 from J, leaving 12 bases between them. CDR1 and CDR2 from the germline V gene are SEHNR and FQNEAQ (reference sequence).

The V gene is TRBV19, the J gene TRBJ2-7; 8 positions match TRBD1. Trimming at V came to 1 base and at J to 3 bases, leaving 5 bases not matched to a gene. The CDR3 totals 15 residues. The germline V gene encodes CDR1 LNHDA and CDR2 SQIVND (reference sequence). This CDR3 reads CASSIGGRGLYEQYF. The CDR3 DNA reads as TGTGCCAGTAGTATAGGTGGCAGGGGGCTCTACGAGCAGTACTTC.

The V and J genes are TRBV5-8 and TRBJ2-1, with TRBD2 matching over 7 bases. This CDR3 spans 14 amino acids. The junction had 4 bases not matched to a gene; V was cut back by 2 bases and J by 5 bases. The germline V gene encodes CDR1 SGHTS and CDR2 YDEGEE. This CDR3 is CASSLYLADNEQFF. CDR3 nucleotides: TGTGCCAGCAGCTTATATCTAGCGGACAATGAGCAGTTCTTC.

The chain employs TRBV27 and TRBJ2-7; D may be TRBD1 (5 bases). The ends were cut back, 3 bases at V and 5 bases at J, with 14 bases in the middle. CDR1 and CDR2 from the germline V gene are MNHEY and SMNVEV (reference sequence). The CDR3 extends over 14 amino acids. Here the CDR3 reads CASSFGAPSHEQYF. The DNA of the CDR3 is TGTGCCAGCAGTTTTGGGGCTCCTAGTCACGAGCAGTACTTC.

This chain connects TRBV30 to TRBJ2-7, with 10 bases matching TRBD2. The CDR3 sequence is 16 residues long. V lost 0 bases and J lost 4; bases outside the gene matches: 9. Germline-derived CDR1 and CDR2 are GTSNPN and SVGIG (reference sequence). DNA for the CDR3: TGTGCCTGGAGTGTAGCGCTAGCGGGGGCCGGTTACGAGCAGTACTTC. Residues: CAWSVALAGAGYEQYF. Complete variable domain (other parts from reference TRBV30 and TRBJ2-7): SQTIHQWPATLVQPVGSPLSLECTVEGTSNPNLYWYRQAAGRGLQLLFYSVGIGQISSEVPQNLSASRPQDRQFILSSKKLLLSDSGFYLCAWSVALAGAGYEQYFGPGTRLTVT.

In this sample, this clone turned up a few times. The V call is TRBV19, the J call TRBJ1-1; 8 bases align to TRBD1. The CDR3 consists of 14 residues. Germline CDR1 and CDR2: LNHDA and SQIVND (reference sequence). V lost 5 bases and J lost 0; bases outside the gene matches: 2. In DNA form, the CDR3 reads TGTGCCAGTAGTCGACAGGGGCTGAACACTGAAGCTTTCTTT. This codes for CASSRQGLNTEAFF.

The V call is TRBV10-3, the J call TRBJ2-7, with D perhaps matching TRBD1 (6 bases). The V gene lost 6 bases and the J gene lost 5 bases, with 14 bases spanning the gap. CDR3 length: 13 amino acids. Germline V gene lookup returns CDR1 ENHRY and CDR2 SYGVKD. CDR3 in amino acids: CAIRTGTSNEQYF. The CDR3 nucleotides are TGTGCCATCAGGACCGGGACATCCAACGAGCAGTACTTC.

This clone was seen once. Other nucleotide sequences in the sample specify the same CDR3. The CDR3 is CASSRDRDYEQYF. The CDR3 DNA is TGCGCCAGCAGCAGAGACAGGGACTACGAGCAGTACTTC. V gene TRBV5-1 combines with J gene TRBJ2-7; 7 positions match TRBD1. This CDR3 is built from 13 residues. Germline trimming cut 4 bases from V and 3 bases from J; bases unmatched to any gene: 4. CDR1 SGHRS and CDR2 YFSETQ come from the germline V gene.

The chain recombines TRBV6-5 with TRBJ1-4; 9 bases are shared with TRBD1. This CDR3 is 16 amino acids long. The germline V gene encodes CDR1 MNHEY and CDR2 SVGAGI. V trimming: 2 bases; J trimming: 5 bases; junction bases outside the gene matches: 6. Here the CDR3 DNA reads TGTGCCAGCAGTTACCCCCGGGACAGGGAGAATGAAAAACTGTTTTTT. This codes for CASSYPRDRENEKLFF.

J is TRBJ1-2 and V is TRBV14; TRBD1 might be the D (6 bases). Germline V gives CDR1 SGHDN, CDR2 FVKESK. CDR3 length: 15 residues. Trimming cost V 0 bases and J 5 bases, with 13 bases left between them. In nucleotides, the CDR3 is TGTGCCAGCAGCCAAGATCAGGGGAGAACTTATGGCTACACCTTC. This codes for CASSQDQGRTYGYTF.

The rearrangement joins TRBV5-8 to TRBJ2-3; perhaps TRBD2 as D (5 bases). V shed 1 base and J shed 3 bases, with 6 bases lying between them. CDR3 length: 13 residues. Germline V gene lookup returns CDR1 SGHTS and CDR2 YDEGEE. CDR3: CASSLRGTDTQYF. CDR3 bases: TGTGCCAGCAGCTTGCGGGGAACAGATACGCAGTATTTT.

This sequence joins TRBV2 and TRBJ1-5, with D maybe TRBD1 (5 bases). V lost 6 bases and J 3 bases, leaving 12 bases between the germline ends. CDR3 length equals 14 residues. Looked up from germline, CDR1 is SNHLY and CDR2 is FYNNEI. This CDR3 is CASSPDSNNQPQHF. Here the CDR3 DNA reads TGTGCCAGCAGCCCCGACAGTAACAATCAGCCCCAGCATTTT.

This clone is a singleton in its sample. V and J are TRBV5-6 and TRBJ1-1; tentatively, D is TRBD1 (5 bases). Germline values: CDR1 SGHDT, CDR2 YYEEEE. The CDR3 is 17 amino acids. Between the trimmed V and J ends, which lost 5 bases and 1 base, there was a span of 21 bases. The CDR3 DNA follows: TGTGCCAGCAGACCCCAGGGAATGGTTAACTCGAACACTGAAGCTTTCTTT. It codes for CASRPQGMVNSNTEAFF. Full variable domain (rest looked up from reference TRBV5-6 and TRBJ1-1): DAGVTQSPTHLIKTRGQQVTLRCSPKSGHDTVSWYQQALGQGPQFIFQYYEEEERQRGNFPDRFSGHQFPNYSSELNVNALLLGDSALYLCASRPQGMVNSNTEAFFGQGTRLTVV.

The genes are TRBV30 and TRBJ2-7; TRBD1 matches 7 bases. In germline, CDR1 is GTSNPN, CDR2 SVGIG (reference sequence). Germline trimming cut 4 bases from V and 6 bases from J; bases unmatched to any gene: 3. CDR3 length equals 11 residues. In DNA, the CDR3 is TGTGCCTGGACCAGGGGGAGCGAGCAGTACTTC. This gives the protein CAWTRGSEQYF.

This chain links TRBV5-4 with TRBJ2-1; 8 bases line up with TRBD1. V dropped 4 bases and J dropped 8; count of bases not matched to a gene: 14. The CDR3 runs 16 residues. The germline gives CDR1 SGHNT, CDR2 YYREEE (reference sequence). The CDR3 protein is CASSLGVQGEVDEQFF. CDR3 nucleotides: TGTGCCAGCAGCCTGGGGGTACAGGGGGAGGTAGATGAGCAGTTCTTC. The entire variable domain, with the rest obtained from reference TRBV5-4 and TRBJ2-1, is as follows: ETGVTQSPTHLIKTRGQQVTLRCSSQSGHNTVSWYQQALGQGPQFIFQYYREEENGRGNFPPRFSGLQFPNYSSELNVNALELDDSALYLCASSLGVQGEVDEQFFGPGTRLTVL.

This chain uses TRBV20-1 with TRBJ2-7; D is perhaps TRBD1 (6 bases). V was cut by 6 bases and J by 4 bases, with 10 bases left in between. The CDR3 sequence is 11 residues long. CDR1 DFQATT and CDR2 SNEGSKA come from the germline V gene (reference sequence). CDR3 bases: TGCAGTGCGACTGGACAGTACGAGCAGTACTTC. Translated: CSATGQYEQYF.

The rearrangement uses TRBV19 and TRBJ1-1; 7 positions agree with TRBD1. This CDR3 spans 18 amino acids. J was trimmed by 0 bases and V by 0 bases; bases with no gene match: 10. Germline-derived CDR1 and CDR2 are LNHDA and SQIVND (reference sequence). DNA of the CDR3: TGTGCCAGTAGTATAGATGGGGCCGGGACAGTTATGAACACTGAAGCTTTCTTT. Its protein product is CASSIDGAGTVMNTEAFF. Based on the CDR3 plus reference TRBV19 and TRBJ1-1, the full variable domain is DGGITQSPKYLFRKEGQNVTLSCEQNLNHDAMYWYRQDPGQGLRLIYYSQIVNDFQKGDIAEGYSVSREKKESFPLTVTSAQKNPTAFYLCASSIDGAGTVMNTEAFFGQGTRLTVV.